These 12 T cell receptor beta chains originate from one sample sequenced in a study of blood T cell repertoires in COVID-19. The table came from immunoSEQ multiplex PCR; TCRdb's copy has only in-frame clones and leaves some out. The repertoire has roughly 200,000 clones, around 86% of them found once; the top ten carry approximately 23%. The sequencing input was PBMCs or T cells enriched from blood (not recorded which). These receptors all stem from a woman in her forties in a cohort exposed to, infected with or recovered from COVID-19 (not recorded which).

In this sample, this clone turned up a few times. V gene TRBV5-1 combines with J gene TRBJ2-7; D perhaps matches TRBD1 (6 bases). This CDR3 comprises 13 residues. Deletions cut 0 bases from V and 6 bases from J, with 10 bases between. CDR1 is SGHRS and CDR2 is YFSETQ in the germline V gene. CDR3 DNA: TGCGCCAGCAGCTTGGCGGCAGGGGTCGAGCAGTACTTC. It codes for CASSLAAGVEQYF.

The chain uses TRBV5-6 and TRBJ1-2; tentatively, D is TRBD1 (5 bases). Germline CDR1 and CDR2: SGHDT and YYEEEE. V was clipped by 1 base and J by 5 bases, with 9 bases between them. This CDR3 spans 13 amino acids. The CDR3 spells CASSLLSGYGYTF. CDR3 nucleotide sequence: TGTGCCAGCAGCTTGTTGTCAGGGTATGGCTACACCTTC.

This clone was found a few times. The rearrangement links TRBV28 to TRBJ1-1; no clear D gene. Trimming cost V 4 bases and J 0 bases, with 15 bases left between them. This CDR3 has 16 amino acids. The V gene's germline CDR1 is MDHEN and CDR2 SYDVKM. The CDR3 coding sequence is TGTGCCAGCAGTTCATATAGACACGAACTGAACACTGAAGCTTTCTTT. This translates into CASSSYRHELNTEAFF.

The rearrangement uses TRBV7-9 and TRBJ2-1; D possibly corresponds to TRBD1 (5 bases). V was cut by 5 bases and J by 0 bases, with 14 bases left in between. Germline lookup yields CDR1 SEHNR and CDR2 FQNEAQ (reference sequence). This CDR3 contains 16 residues. CDR3 DNA: TGTGCCAGCAGCCCGACAGACATGAGCTCCTACAATGAGCAGTTCTTC. It yields the protein CASSPTDMSSYNEQFF.

The chain uses TRBV6-1 and TRBJ1-2; 8 nucleotides line up with TRBD1. Trimming at V came to 1 base and at J to 1 base, leaving 5 bases not matched to a gene. CDR3 length: 16 residues. Looked up from germline, CDR1 is MNHNS and CDR2 is SASEGT. The DNA of the CDR3 is TGTGCCAGCAGTGAAGGACAGGGGACTCATAACTATGGCTACACCTTC. Its protein product is CASSEGQGTHNYGYTF.

The CDR3 sequence: CAISEEGGNTEAFF. Here the CDR3 DNA reads TGTGCCATCAGTGAGGAGGGCGGGAACACTGAAGCTTTCTTT. The rearrangement joins TRBV10-3 to TRBJ1-1; no clear D gene. V dropped 2 bases and J dropped 1 base, with 8 bases sitting between them. The CDR3 has 14 amino acids. Germline CDR1 and CDR2: ENHRY and SYGVKD.

The rearrangement links TRBV7-2 to TRBJ1-1; no firm D call. The germline gives CDR1 SGHTA, CDR2 FQGNSA. V lost 3 bases and J lost 7, with 12 bases in between. The CDR3 contains 13 residues. The CDR3 DNA is TGTGCCAGCAGCTTCGGTCTACCCCGTGAAGCTTTCTTT. This encodes CASSFGLPREAFF.

The chain has TRBV25-1 and TRBJ2-1; 7 nucleotides line up with TRBD2. This CDR3 spans 13 amino acids. Per the germline V gene, CDR1 is MGHDK and CDR2 is SYGVNS. V was pared by 6 bases and J by 4 bases, with 3 bases of the junction left unmatched. The CDR3 spells CASSKRDYNEQFF. CDR3 DNA sequence: TGTGCCAGCAGCAAGCGGGATTACAATGAGCAGTTCTTC.

This clone came up a few times. The chain combines TRBV6-5 with TRBJ1-4; D is undetermined. The CDR3 has 15 amino acids. Per germline, CDR1 MNHEY and CDR2 SVGAGI. Trimming shortened V by 5 bases and J by 8 bases, and 18 bases separated the two germline ends. In nucleotides, the CDR3 is TGTGCCAGCAGTATCCTGGTCTTGACGGGGGAAAAACTGTTTTTT. As protein: CASSILVLTGEKLFF.

The chain links TRBV7-9 to TRBJ2-1; 8 positions match TRBD2. CDR3 length: 14 amino acids. In germline, CDR1 is SEHNR, CDR2 FQNEAQ (reference sequence). The junction had 7 bases not matched to a gene; V was cut back by 5 bases and J by 7 bases. The chain's CDR3 is CASSLLSSGNEQFF. DNA for the CDR3: TGTGCCAGCAGCCTCTTATCTAGCGGGAATGAGCAGTTCTTC.

The chain links TRBV28 to TRBJ1-1, with D maybe TRBD1 (5 bases). Germline CDR1 reads MDHEN; CDR2 reads SYDVKM. The ends were cut back, 6 bases at V and 11 bases at J, with 22 bases in the middle. The CDR3 spans 14 residues. CDR3 nucleotide sequence: TGTGCCAGCAGGCCCTCCCCAGGGTTCCCTGGGGCTTTCTTT. Translation: CASRPSPGFPGAFF.

The chain employs TRBV19 and TRBJ1-1, with unresolved D. V lost 1 base, J lost 3 bases, and 9 bases lay in between. The germline CDR1 and CDR2 sequences are LNHDA and SQIVND (reference sequence). CDR3 length: 14 residues. The CDR3 coding sequence is TGTGCCAGTAGTATAGGGAGGGTGTACACTGAAGCTTTCTTT. It translates to CASSIGRVYTEAFF. Drawing the rest from reference TRBV19 and TRBJ1-1, the complete variable domain is DGGITQSPKYLFRKEGQNVTLSCEQNLNHDAMYWYRQDPGQGLRLIYYSQIVNDFQKGDIAEGYSVSREKKESFPLTVTSAQKNPTAFYLCASSIGRVYTEAFFGQGTRLTVV.